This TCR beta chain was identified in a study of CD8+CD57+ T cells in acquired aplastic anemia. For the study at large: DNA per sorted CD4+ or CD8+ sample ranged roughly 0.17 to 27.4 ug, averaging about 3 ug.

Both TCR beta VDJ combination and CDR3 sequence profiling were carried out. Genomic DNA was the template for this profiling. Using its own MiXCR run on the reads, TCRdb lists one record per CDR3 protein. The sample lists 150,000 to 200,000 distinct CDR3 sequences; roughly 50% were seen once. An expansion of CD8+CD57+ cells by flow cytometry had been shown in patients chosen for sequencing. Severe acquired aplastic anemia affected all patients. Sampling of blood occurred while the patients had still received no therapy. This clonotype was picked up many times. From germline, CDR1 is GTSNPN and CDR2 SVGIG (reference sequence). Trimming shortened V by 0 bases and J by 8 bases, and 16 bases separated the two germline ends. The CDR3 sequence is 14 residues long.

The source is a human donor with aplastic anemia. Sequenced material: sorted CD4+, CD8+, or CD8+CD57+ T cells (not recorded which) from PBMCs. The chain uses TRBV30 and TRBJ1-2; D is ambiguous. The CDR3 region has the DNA TGTGCCTGGAGTGTACCCGAAGCGAACAGCGGCTACACCTTC. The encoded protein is CAWSVPEANSGYTF.